Shown below are 19 T cell receptor beta chains from a single sample sequenced in a study of CD8 T cells in Susac syndrome. The RNA input was about 0.5 to 1 ug, and it was reverse transcribed with random hexamers. TCRdb re-called the immunoSEQ multiplex PCR reads with MiXCR, one entry per CDR3 protein. The data show 150,000 to 200,000 distinct CDR3 sequences, with around 93% seen just once and approximately 0.09% held by the top ten. Sequencing input: CD4+ T cells from PBMCs. These TCRs come from a human donor with multiple sclerosis.

The CDR3 DNA reads as TGTGCCAGCAGCCCTGTGGCTAGCGGGGGGGCCGAAGAGTACTTC. This sequence encodes CASSPVASGGAEEYF. This chain uses TRBV27 with TRBJ2-7; TRBD2 aligns across 12 bases. Trimming removed 6 bases from V and 11 bases from J; junction bases left unmatched: 14. The CDR3 is 15 residues long. Germline V gene sequence: CDR1 MNHEY, CDR2 SMNVEV (reference sequence).

The genes are TRBV7-2 and TRBJ1-5; TRBD1 is a possible D gene (6 bases). The CDR3 totals 14 residues. With 4 bases removed from V and 6 bases from J, the gap between germline ends came to 13 bases. Per germline, CDR1 SGHTA and CDR2 FQGNSA. CDR3 DNA sequence: TGTGCCAGCAGCTCCTACGCAGGGGCTCAGCCCCAGCATTTT. Translation gives CASSSYAGAQPQHF.

V is TRBV7-9 and J is TRBJ1-6; 7 nucleotides agree with TRBD1. V was pared by 1 base and J by 5 bases, with 5 bases of the junction left unmatched. CDR3 length: 16 residues. The V gene's germline CDR1 is SEHNR and CDR2 FQNEAQ (reference sequence). The CDR3 DNA follows: TGTGCCAGCAGCTTAGTCGGGGACAGCCATAATTCACCCCTCCACTTT. Translation gives CASSLVGDSHNSPLHF.

The chain carries TRBV19 and TRBJ2-5; 11 nucleotides match TRBD2. This CDR3 has 17 residues. CDR1 and CDR2 (germline): LNHDA, SQIVND (reference sequence). V lost 7 bases, J lost 1 base, and 11 bases stayed unmatched. CDR3 amino acids: CASNFLIGTSGQETQYF. The CDR3 region has the DNA TGTGCCAGTAACTTCCTAATTGGGACTAGCGGCCAAGAGACCCAGTACTTC.

This clonotype occurred once. This chain joins TRBV6-5 and TRBJ1-3, with D possibly TRBD1 on 5 matching bases. Germline CDR1 MNHEY, CDR2 SVGAGI. The V end lost 0 bases, the J end lost 2 bases, and 11 bases lay between the germline ends. The CDR3 spans 16 residues. The CDR3 DNA reads as TGTGCCAGCAGTTACTCGGGTGGGGGACCTGGAAACACCATATATTTT. This sequence encodes CASSYSGGGPGNTIYF.

The CDR3 nucleotides are TGTGCCGTCGGGACAGGGAGTCCCGGGGAGCTGTTTTTT. Its translation: CAVGTGSPGELFF. The chain joins TRBV10-3 to TRBJ2-2; TRBD1 matches 9 bases. CDR3 size: 13 residues. V was pared by 11 bases and J by 6 bases, with 7 bases of the junction left unmatched. The germline V gene has CDR1 ENHRY and CDR2 SYGVKD.

The chain employs TRBV12-3 or TRBV12-4 and TRBJ1-4, with D uncertain. This CDR3 contains 14 residues. The V end lost 6 bases, the J end lost 6 bases, and 14 bases lay between the germline ends. The CDR3 here is CASRLDGPDEKLFF. The CDR3 region has the DNA TGTGCCAGCAGGCTGGACGGCCCGGATGAAAAACTGTTTTTT.

This chain joins TRBV6-1 and TRBJ2-5; 15 nucleotides line up with TRBD2. With V trimmed by 5 bases and J by 5 bases, 15 bases remained unmatched. The CDR3 covers 19 residues. Per germline, CDR1 MNHNS and CDR2 SASEGT. CDR3 region: CASSRGLAGGRVNRETQYF. The CDR3 DNA is TGTGCCAGCAGTCGAGGACTAGCGGGGGGGCGGGTTAATCGGGAGACCCAGTACTTC.

This clonotype has just one count. This chain joins TRBV6-5 and TRBJ2-5, with D perhaps being TRBD1 or TRBD2 (6 bases each). With 2 bases removed from V and 5 bases from J, the gap between germline ends came to 9 bases. The germline gives CDR1 MNHEY, CDR2 SVGAGI. The CDR3 spans 13 residues. As DNA, the CDR3 is TGTGCCAGCAGTTACGGGGGGCGGGAGACCCAGTACTTC. Translating gives CASSYGGRETQYF.

This rearrangement joins TRBV5-1 to TRBJ2-1, with TRBD2 matching over 7 bases. Per the germline V gene, CDR1 is SGHRS and CDR2 is YFSETQ. The CDR3 is made up of 14 amino acids. Germline trimming cut 6 bases from V and 5 bases from J; bases unmatched to any gene: 8. The CDR3 loop is CASKGGRSNNEQFF. The CDR3 nucleotides are TGCGCCAGCAAGGGCGGGAGATCCAACAATGAGCAGTTCTTC.

V and J are TRBV20-1 and TRBJ1-3; no clear D. Trimming cost V 3 bases and J 3 bases, with 3 bases left between them. This CDR3 comprises 11 residues. The germline V gene encodes CDR1 DFQATT and CDR2 SNEGSKA (reference sequence). CDR3 loop: CSARVGNTIYF. The CDR3 nucleotides are TGCAGTGCTAGGGTTGGAAACACCATATATTTT.

This chain joins TRBV6-2 or TRBV6-3 and TRBJ2-1; tentative D call: TRBD2 (5 bases). The germline CDR1 and CDR2 sequences are MNHEY and SVGEGT. V gave up 1 base and J gave up 7 bases, with 14 bases separating them. The CDR3 length is 15 residues. The CDR3 here is CASSYWTPARNEQFF. CDR3 DNA: TGTGCCAGCAGTTACTGGACTCCTGCCCGTAATGAGCAGTTCTTC.

This chain links TRBV20-1 with TRBJ2-5; possible D gene TRBD1, 6 bases. Germline CDR1 reads DFQATT; CDR2 reads SNEGSKA (reference sequence). The ends were cut back, 0 bases at V and 3 bases at J, with 14 bases in the middle. The CDR3 is 15 amino acids. CDR3 nucleotide sequence: TGCAGTGCTAGAGATCCCACAGGGTGGGAAGAGACCCAGTACTTC. It translates to CSARDPTGWEETQYF.

The chain employs TRBV6-5 and TRBJ1-1; D may be TRBD1 (5 bases). Germline CDR1 is MNHEY and CDR2 is SVGAGI. This CDR3 contains 15 residues. V lost 8 bases and J lost 5, with 21 bases in between. The CDR3 here is CASSQTAGLVTEAFF. CDR3 coding DNA: TGTGCCAGCTCGCAGACCGCAGGGTTGGTTACTGAAGCTTTCTTT.

CDR3: CSVVGWRNTIYF. DNA for the CDR3: TGCAGCGTTGTTGGGTGGCGAAACACCATATATTTT. This chain joins TRBV29-1 and TRBJ1-3; no clear D gene. The CDR3 is 12 residues long. In germline, CDR1 is SQVTM, CDR2 ANQGSEA. The V gene lost 4 bases and the J gene lost 5 bases, with 9 bases spanning the gap.

This chain links TRBV7-2 with TRBJ1-3, with unresolved D. This CDR3 comprises 15 residues. V was shortened by 1 base and J by 0 bases, with 7 bases between the two germline ends. CDR1 and CDR2 (germline): SGHTA, FQGNSA. As DNA, the CDR3 is TGTGCCAGCAGCTTAGGAGGTTACTCTGGAAACACCATATATTTT. Protein product: CASSLGGYSGNTIYF.

V is TRBV6-2 or TRBV6-3 and J is TRBJ2-1, with 9 bases matching TRBD1. Germline loops: CDR1 MNHEY, CDR2 SVGEGT. This CDR3 has 15 residues. The ends lost 7 bases at V and 3 bases at J; junction bases unmatched: 7. CDR3 nucleotide sequence: TGTGCCAGCACCCCGGACAGGGGCCTCTACAATGAGCAGTTCTTC. The encoded protein is CASTPDRGLYNEQFF.

This sequence joins TRBV15 and TRBJ2-5, with no clear D. CDR3 length equals 13 residues. Germline values: CDR1 LNHNV, CDR2 YYDKDF (reference sequence). Trimming stripped 5 bases from V and 3 bases from J, with 10 bases between. CDR3 bases: TGTGCCACCAGCGCCCAACGGGAAGAGACCCAGTACTTC. Its translation: CATSAQREETQYF. Using reference TRBV15 and TRBJ2-5 for the parts outside the CDR3, the full variable domain is DAMVIQNPRYQVTQFGKPVTLSCSQTLNHNVMYWYQQKSSQAPKLLFHYYDKDFNNEADTPDNFQSRRPNTSFCFLDIRSPGLGDTAMYLCATSAQREETQYFGPGTRLLVL.

The chain carries TRBV6-5 and TRBJ2-7; D is unresolved. There are 14 residues in the CDR3. Germline V gene lookup returns CDR1 MNHEY and CDR2 SVGAGI. Deletions cut 11 bases from V and 4 bases from J, with 21 bases between. The CDR3 DNA sequence: TGTGCCGTCAGACCCCTCCCTCCCTTATACGAGCAGTACTTC. It codes for CAVRPLPPLYEQYF.